Following are 19 T cell receptor beta chains from one sample sequenced in a study of cytomegalovirus exposure and HLA in healthy donors. 60 Vbeta and 13 Jbeta primers were used in PCR. The assay was immunoSEQ multiplex PCR, and TCRdb's table has in-frame clones only and misses some. Among 180,000 or so clones listed, 78% were seen once. Sequenced input: PBMCs. Receptors were obtained from a female donor in good health and CMV-seronegative.

V gene TRBV29-1 combines with J gene TRBJ2-3; D might be TRBD2 (7 bases). CDR1 is SQVTM, CDR2 ANQGSEA, per germline. V dropped 3 bases and J dropped 4 bases, with 14 bases sitting between them. The CDR3 is made up of 14 amino acids. Here the CDR3 reads CSVEGGPGADTQYF. For the CDR3, the DNA is TGCAGCGTTGAGGGAGGGCCAGGGGCAGATACGCAGTATTTT.

The chain combines TRBV5-3 with TRBJ2-5; 10 bases align to TRBD2. TRBV5-3 qualifies as an ORF whose function is uncertain. This CDR3 is 15 amino acids long. J was trimmed by 3 bases and V by 4 bases; bases with no gene match: 6. CDR3 in amino acids: CARSLYGTSEETQYF. CDR3 DNA: TGTGCCAGAAGCCTATACGGGACTAGCGAAGAGACCCAGTACTTC.

The chain combines TRBV2 with TRBJ2-5; no reliable D call. Germline V gives CDR1 SNHLY, CDR2 FYNNEI. CDR3 size: 11 residues. The germline V and J ends were trimmed by 6 bases and 3 bases, with 5 bases remaining between them. CDR3 sequence reads: CASRSEETQYF. DNA of the CDR3: TGTGCCAGCAGATCGGAAGAGACCCAGTACTTC.

This clone was seen a few times. The genes are TRBV30 and TRBJ2-3, with 7 bases aligning to TRBD2. Germline V gene lookup returns CDR1 GTSNPN and CDR2 SVGIG (reference sequence). The CDR3 runs 13 residues. The CDR3 sequence: CGLGGNPGDTQYF. The CDR3 DNA follows: TGTGGATTGGGGGGGAACCCGGGAGATACGCAGTATTTT.

J is TRBJ2-7 and V is TRBV29-1, with D maybe TRBD1 (6 bases). There are 15 residues in the CDR3. Looked up from germline, CDR1 is SQVTM and CDR2 is ANQGSEA. V was clipped by 7 bases and J by 0 bases, with 19 bases between them. The DNA of the CDR3 is TGCAGCGCAGAGGTACAGGGTCGTAGCTCCTACGAGCAGTACTTC. The encoded protein is CSAEVQGRSSYEQYF.

The genes are TRBV9 and TRBJ2-7; 9 positions match TRBD2. Germline assignment: CDR1 SGDLS and CDR2 YYNGEE. This CDR3 is built from 18 residues. Trimming removed 4 bases from V and 5 bases from J; junction bases left unmatched: 19. As DNA, the CDR3 is TGTGCCAGCAGCCCGGGTGAGGGGGCGGGGGGGCTTAGAAACGAGCAGTACTTC. Its protein product is CASSPGEGAGGLRNEQYF.

The rearrangement links TRBV5-1 to TRBJ2-2, with 15 bases identical to TRBD2. CDR1 and CDR2 from the germline V gene are SGHRS and YFSETQ. The V gene end was trimmed by 3 bases and the J gene end by 5 bases; junction bases not matched to a gene: 2. The CDR3 is 16 residues long. The CDR3 bases are TGCGCCAGCAGCTCTGGACTAGCGGGAGGGACCGGGGAGCTGTTTTTT. Its translation is CASSSGLAGGTGELFF.

The J gene is TRBJ2-1, the V gene TRBV9, with TRBD2 as a possible D gene (5 bases). The V gene's germline CDR1 is SGDLS and CDR2 YYNGEE. V was pared by 6 bases and J by 8 bases, with 21 bases between. CDR3 length: 15 amino acids. For the CDR3, the DNA is TGTGCCAGCAACCCTACCGACCGTAGCGCTGATGAGCAGTTCTTC. It codes for CASNPTDRSADEQFF.

V gene TRBV11-2 combines with J gene TRBJ2-3; TRBD2 matches 11 bases. The CDR3 totals 17 residues. The V gene end was trimmed by 1 base and the J gene end by 3 bases; junction bases not matched to a gene: 6. CDR1 and CDR2 (germline): SGHAT, FQNNGV. CDR3 nucleotide sequence: TGTGCCAGCAGCTTAGGGGTCCTAGCGGGAGGTACAGATACGCAGTATTTT. This translates into CASSLGVLAGGTDTQYF.

The sample holds one count of this clone. The chain couples TRBV7-3 to TRBJ2-3; unclear D gene. Germline V gene data show CDR1 as SGHTA and CDR2 as FQGTGA. This CDR3 contains 14 residues. Trimming removed 3 bases at V and 4 bases at J, with 11 bases between. The CDR3 nucleotides are TGTGCCAGCAGCTTTTCCGGTAGCTCAGATACGCAGTATTTT. This translates into CASSFSGSSDTQYF.

The V call is TRBV6-1, the J call TRBJ2-7; TRBD1 matches at 8 bases. J lost 2 bases, V lost 4 bases, and 4 bases had no gene match. The germline V gene encodes CDR1 MNHNS and CDR2 SASEGT. The CDR3 is 14 residues long. The CDR3 loop reads CASSVLGQAYEQYF. The CDR3 coding sequence is TGTGCCAGCAGTGTATTGGGACAGGCCTACGAGCAGTACTTC.

In DNA, the CDR3 is TGCGCCAGCAGCCCGGTTCTAGCGGGATTAAACACCGGGGAGCTGTTTTTT. Protein sequence: CASSPVLAGLNTGELFF. The chain employs TRBV5-1 and TRBJ2-2, with 9 bases matching TRBD2. Germline loops: CDR1 SGHRS, CDR2 YFSETQ. The CDR3 length is 17 residues. V lost 4 bases, J lost 2 bases, and 9 bases stayed unmatched.

V usage is TRBV7-3 and J usage is TRBJ2-2; 9 nucleotides align to TRBD1. The germline V gene has CDR1 SGHTA and CDR2 FQGTGA. J lost 6 bases, V lost 3 bases, and 17 bases had no gene match. The CDR3 covers 19 residues. Here the CDR3 reads CASSLKPVRDRVLSGELFF. In DNA form, the CDR3 reads TGTGCCAGCAGCTTGAAGCCTGTCCGGGACAGGGTCCTCTCCGGGGAGCTGTTTTTT.

The J gene is TRBJ1-4, the V gene TRBV18; weak D call: TRBD1 (5 bases). From germline, CDR1 is KGHSH and CDR2 LQKENI. The CDR3 has 15 amino acids. V was trimmed by 0 bases and J by 8 bases, leaving 13 bases between them. The CDR3 coding sequence is TGTGCCAGCTCACCACCGGGGCCTTTACTCGAAAAACTGTTTTTT. It is translated as CASSPPGPLLEKLFF.

The chain joins TRBV4-1 to TRBJ2-1, with 10 bases aligning to TRBD1. The CDR3 loop spans 16 amino acids. With 1 base clipped from V and 3 bases from J, the junction kept 3 bases outside the gene matches. The germline gives CDR1 MGHRA, CDR2 YSYEKL. The CDR3 reads CASSQAGTGDYNEQFF. CDR3 bases: TGCGCCAGCAGCCAAGCCGGGACAGGGGACTACAATGAGCAGTTCTTC.

The chain combines TRBV28 with TRBJ2-1, with TRBD2 matching over 14 bases. V lost 5 bases, J lost 7 bases, and 10 bases stayed unmatched. CDR3 size: 17 residues. In germline, CDR1 is MDHEN, CDR2 SYDVKM. The CDR3: CASSVGLAGDLRNEQFF. CDR3 coding DNA: TGTGCCAGCAGTGTGGGACTAGCGGGAGATCTGAGGAATGAGCAGTTCTTC. Full variable domain (outside the CDR3, taken from reference TRBV28 and TRBJ2-1): DVKVTQSSRYLVKRTGEKVFLECVQDMDHENMFWYRQDPGLGLRLIYFSYDVKMKEKGDIPEGYSVSREKKERFSLILESASTNQTSMYLCASSVGLAGDLRNEQFFGPGTRLTVL.

The chain is built from TRBV5-1 and TRBJ2-3, with 9 positions matching TRBD2. Trimming removed 5 bases from V and 0 bases from J; junction bases left unmatched: 4. The CDR3 runs to 15 residues. In germline, CDR1 is SGHRS, CDR2 YFSETQ. Written as DNA, the CDR3 is TGCGCCAGCAGGCGGGGGGGGTCAAGCACAGATACGCAGTATTTT. Protein sequence: CASRRGGSSTDTQYF.

This chain joins TRBV6-4 and TRBJ2-7, with TRBD2 identical over 7 bases. Germline loops: CDR1 MRHNA, CDR2 SNTAGT. V was pared by 7 bases and J by 1 base, with 4 bases of the junction left unmatched. The CDR3 consists of 13 residues. DNA for the CDR3: TGTGCCAGCACCCTGGGGGGGTCCTACGAGCAGTACTTC. This encodes CASTLGGSYEQYF.

The chain joins TRBV29-1 to TRBJ2-1; TRBD1 might be the D (7 bases). This CDR3 is 12 amino acids long. V was clipped by 7 bases and J by 3 bases, with 10 bases between them. From germline, CDR1 is SQVTM and CDR2 ANQGSEA. As DNA, the CDR3 is TGCAGCGCCAGGGGGGACTACAATGAGCAGTTCTTC. Translation gives CSARGDYNEQFF.